The T cell receptor beta chain under discussion was sequenced for a study of OX40 agonist ivuxolimab in advanced cancers. CDR1 is SGHRS and CDR2 is YFSETQ in the germline V gene. This CDR3 comprises 15 residues. The junction had 2 bases not matched to a gene; V was cut back by 0 bases and J by 1 base. Comments on this clone: Its antigen remains unknown.

The method was immunoSEQ multiplex PCR; TCRdb's version includes in-frame clones alone and lacks a portion of them. The data show more than 60,000 clones, with around 83% seen just once and roughly 1.1% held by the top ten. Overall study findings and caveats: No determination was made of the antigen specificity of the expanded peripheral T cells. Relative to CD4+, CD8+ T cells held more expanded clones on average.

V gene TRBV5-1 combines with J gene TRBJ1-1; 8 bases map to TRBD1. This specimen consisted of CD4+ or CD8+ T cells sorted from blood, obtained in a trial of the OX40 agonist ivuxolimab. The receptor was isolated from an adult with an advanced solid tumor such as melanoma, head and neck, liver or kidney cancer. Here the CDR3 reads CASSLVGQGNTEAFF. The CDR3 nucleotides are TGCGCCAGCAGCTTGGTAGGACAGGGGAACACTGAAGCTTTCTTT.